These 28 T cell receptor beta chains share one sample of origin, sequenced in a study of T cell changes during pregnancy in multiple sclerosis. Here immunoSEQ multiplex PCR was the method, and the copy in TCRdb shows in-frame clones only, minus some. The sample consists of about 40,000 clones, 80% to 90% of them appearing once. The sample consisted of CD4+ T cells from peripheral blood mononuclear cells, taken in the first trimester of pregnancy. Every receptor here comes from a female donor with multiple sclerosis, enrolled in a pregnancy study.

V gene TRBV11-2 combines with J gene TRBJ2-3; a possible D gene is TRBD2 (5 bases). The V gene's germline CDR1 is SGHAT and CDR2 FQNNGV. The CDR3 is 15 residues long. V was clipped by 4 bases and J by 0 bases, with 11 bases between them. CDR3 region: CASSSLALSTDTQYF. The CDR3 coding sequence is TGTGCCAGCAGCTCTTTAGCGCTGAGCACAGATACGCAGTATTTT.

The chain couples TRBV19 to TRBJ1-1; D gene ambiguous. Trimming took 4 bases from V and 0 from J, leaving 12 bases between them. Germline CDR1 is LNHDA and CDR2 is SQIVND (reference sequence). The CDR3 contains 15 residues. The CDR3: CASSNPRLMNTEAFF. CDR3 in DNA: TGTGCCAGTAGTAACCCGAGGCTAATGAACACTGAAGCTTTCTTT. Looking up the rest from reference TRBV19 and TRBJ1-1 gives the full variable domain: DGGITQSPKYLFRKEGQNVTLSCEQNLNHDAMYWYRQDPGQGLRLIYYSQIVNDFQKGDIAEGYSVSREKKESFPLTVTSAQKNPTAFYLCASSNPRLMNTEAFFGQGTRLTVV.

The chain links TRBV7-6 to TRBJ1-6; 7 bases are shared with TRBD1. The CDR3 is 15 amino acids. Germline V CDR1 and CDR2: SGHVS, FNYEAQ. The J segment lost 7 bases and the V segment lost 1 base, leaving 4 bases of the junction unmatched. The CDR3 nucleotides are TGTGCCAGCAGCTTAGAGTCCAGGGGGAATTCACCCCTCCACTTT. This sequence encodes CASSLESRGNSPLHF.

The chain joins TRBV6-1 to TRBJ2-7, with D perhaps matching TRBD1 (5 bases). The V and J ends lost 6 bases and 3 bases respectively, with 6 bases between them. The CDR3 runs to 11 residues. The V gene's germline CDR1 is MNHNS and CDR2 SASEGT. CDR3 sequence: CASRGLYEQYF. The CDR3 DNA sequence: TGTGCCAGCAGGGGGCTCTACGAGCAGTACTTC.

The V and J genes are TRBV29-1 and TRBJ2-3; 8 nucleotides line up with TRBD2. Germline-derived CDR1 and CDR2 are SQVTM and ANQGSEA. The CDR3 has 15 residues. The trim removed 6 bases at V and 6 bases at J, leaving 14 bases unmatched. CDR3 DNA: TGCAGCGTCTTGACCCCGGGACTAGGTCGGGATACGCAGTATTTT. It is translated as CSVLTPGLGRDTQYF.

This clone occurred a few times. The chain carries TRBV18 and TRBJ1-4; TRBD1 might be the D (6 bases). CDR1 is KGHSH, CDR2 LQKENI, per germline. This CDR3 has 14 amino acids. Trimming stripped 3 bases from V and 5 bases from J, with 10 bases between. The CDR3 nucleotides read TGTGCCAGCTCACCTCGGACAGCGAATGAAAAACTGTTTTTT. Protein product: CASSPRTANEKLFF. The full variable domain, with the rest looked up from reference TRBV18 and TRBJ1-4, is NAGVMQNPRHLVRRRGQEARLRCSPMKGHSHVYWYRQLPEEGLKFMVYLQKENIIDESGMPKERFSAEFPKEGPSILRIQQVVRGDSAAYFCASSPRTANEKLFFGSGTQLSVL.

The rearrangement joins TRBV19 to TRBJ2-5; 12 bases agree with TRBD2. The trim removed 3 bases at V and 4 bases at J, leaving 3 bases unmatched. The germline V gene has CDR1 LNHDA and CDR2 SQIVND (reference sequence). This CDR3 is built from 15 residues. The CDR3 protein is CASSILTSGGETQYF. The CDR3 nucleotides read TGTGCCAGTAGTATCCTGACTAGCGGGGGAGAGACCCAGTACTTC.

The chain has TRBV19 and TRBJ1-1; TRBD1 is a possible D gene (5 bases). Trimming left V 7 bases short and J 5 bases short, with 17 bases between. The CDR3 is 14 residues long. Per germline, CDR1 LNHDA and CDR2 SQIVND (reference sequence). CDR3: CASTPRRGGTEAFF. The DNA for the CDR3 is TGTGCCAGTACCCCTAGGAGGGGAGGAACTGAAGCTTTCTTT.

This chain connects TRBV30 to TRBJ1-1; D is uncertain. The V and J ends lost 5 bases and 5 bases respectively, with 18 bases between them. The CDR3 is made up of 14 amino acids. Per germline, CDR1 GTSNPN and CDR2 SVGIG (reference sequence). As DNA, the CDR3 is TGTGCCTGGTTCCGTGGGCGCGTCAAGACTGAAGCTTTCTTT. Protein product: CAWFRGRVKTEAFF.

The chain has TRBV14 and TRBJ2-7, with 11 positions matching TRBD1. CDR3 length: 16 residues. Germline CDR1 is SGHDN and CDR2 is FVKESK. V was pared by 1 base and J by 5 bases, with 7 bases of the junction left unmatched. The CDR3 DNA reads as TGTGCCAGCAGCCAAGTACTCGGACAGGGGGCTAACGAGCAGTACTTC. Its translation: CASSQVLGQGANEQYF.

This sequence joins TRBV29-1 and TRBJ1-2; the match to TRBD1 covers 7 bases. Germline-derived CDR1 and CDR2 are SQVTM and ANQGSEA. There are 12 residues in the CDR3. Trimming at V came to 6 bases and at J to 8 bases, leaving 9 bases not matched to a gene. The chain's CDR3 is CSVRDRDRGYTF. The CDR3 DNA reads as TGCAGCGTCCGCGACAGGGATCGCGGCTACACCTTC.

This clone turned up a few times. The chain employs TRBV19 and TRBJ1-1; unclear D gene. The CDR3 loop spans 15 amino acids. Trimming took 5 bases from V and 1 from J, leaving 14 bases between them. Germline V gives CDR1 LNHDA, CDR2 SQIVND (reference sequence). The CDR3, as DNA: TGTGCCAGTAGTGAGGGCCGGCAGGCGAACACTGAAGCTTTCTTT. This gives the protein CASSEGRQANTEAFF.

This clone showed up just a few times. The chain links TRBV2 to TRBJ2-4; a weak D match, TRBD1 (5 bases). V was shortened by 7 bases and J by 2 bases, with 12 bases between the two germline ends. There are 14 residues in the CDR3. The V gene's germline CDR1 is SNHLY and CDR2 FYNNEI. The CDR3 region has the DNA TGTGCCAGCACCCCAGGGCGGACCAAAAACATTCAGTACTTC. Protein sequence: CASTPGRTKNIQYF.

The chain joins TRBV19 to TRBJ1-1; 9 nucleotides line up with TRBD1. The CDR3 is 14 residues long. Germline-derived CDR1 and CDR2 are LNHDA and SQIVND (reference sequence). V shed 5 bases, J shed 4 bases, and the junction held 5 bases outside the gene matches. CDR3 nucleotide sequence: TGTGCCAGTAGTTCGGACAGGGGTGCCACTGAAGCTTTCTTT. Residues: CASSSDRGATEAFF.

The rearrangement joins TRBV2 to TRBJ1-1; D remains ambiguous. V was pared by 4 bases and J by 5 bases, with 11 bases between. This CDR3 has 13 residues. The germline V gene has CDR1 SNHLY and CDR2 FYNNEI. The CDR3 spells CASSAFGGTEAFF. The CDR3 DNA follows: TGTGCCAGCAGTGCGTTCGGAGGGACTGAAGCTTTCTTT.

This clone has just one count. The chain is built from TRBV5-1 and TRBJ2-2; 11 nucleotides agree with TRBD2. Germline V lookup: CDR1 SGHRS, CDR2 YFSETQ. This CDR3 contains 16 residues. V lost 2 bases to trimming and J lost 5 bases; unmatched junction nucleotides: 5. The chain's CDR3 is CASSFSSGGRTGELFF. In nucleotides, the CDR3 is TGCGCCAGCAGCTTCTCTAGCGGGGGGAGGACCGGGGAGCTGTTTTTT.

Notes on this clone: Other DNA sequences of this sample code for an identical CDR3. The gene calls are TRBV7-8 and TRBJ2-7, with D perhaps matching TRBD1 (7 bases). The germline gives CDR1 SGHVS, CDR2 FQNEAQ. This CDR3 has 16 residues. Trimming stripped 4 bases from V and 0 bases from J, with 16 bases between. For the CDR3, the DNA is TGTGCCAGCAGCTCCCCGGGGGCAGGGGGCTCCTACGAGCAGTACTTC. This translates into CASSSPGAGGSYEQYF.

The chain uses TRBV30 and TRBJ1-2; D is perhaps TRBD1 (5 bases). V lost 2 bases and J 8 bases, leaving 18 bases between the germline ends. The CDR3 runs 14 residues. Germline CDR1 and CDR2: GTSNPN and SVGIG (reference sequence). The CDR3 DNA sequence: TGTGCCTGGAGTCCTGGGACTCTCTTCGGAGGCTACACCTTC. Amino acid sequence: CAWSPGTLFGGYTF.

This chain connects TRBV6-5 to TRBJ1-4, with 7 bases aligning to TRBD1. The V segment lost 5 bases and the J segment 8 bases; nucleotides outside the gene matches: 8. The germline V gene has CDR1 MNHEY and CDR2 SVGAGI. CDR3 length equals 14 residues. The CDR3 sequence: CASSKGAGEEKLFF. The CDR3 bases are TGTGCCAGCAGTAAGGGGGCAGGGGAAGAAAAACTGTTTTTT.

This clone was observed once. The CDR3 DNA reads TGTGCCAGTAGTGTCTCCCTAGAAGAGACCCAGTACTTC. This gives the protein CASSVSLEETQYF. V gene TRBV19 combines with J gene TRBJ2-5; D not certain. Germline loops: CDR1 LNHDA, CDR2 SQIVND (reference sequence). V lost 5 bases and J 3 bases, leaving 10 bases between the germline ends. This CDR3 has 13 residues.

The rearrangement links TRBV18 to TRBJ1-2; D may be TRBD1 (5 bases). V was shortened by 3 bases and J by 5 bases, with 7 bases between the two germline ends. The CDR3 runs to 12 residues. Germline CDR1 KGHSH, CDR2 LQKENI. The CDR3 DNA sequence: TGTGCCAGCTCACCTCAGGGTTATGGCTACACCTTC. It encodes CASSPQGYGYTF.

The rearrangement uses TRBV7-2 and TRBJ2-7; weak D call: TRBD1 (6 bases). This CDR3 region has 15 residues. V was cut by 5 bases and J by 0 bases, with 14 bases left in between. Germline V gene sequence: CDR1 SGHTA, CDR2 FQGNSA. This CDR3 is CASSPRGGYSYEQYF. The CDR3 DNA reads TGTGCCAGCAGCCCCCGTGGGGGCTACTCCTACGAGCAGTACTTC.

The chain carries TRBV9 and TRBJ1-2; 12 nucleotides agree with TRBD1. With V trimmed by 0 bases and J by 6 bases, 21 bases remained unmatched. Germline-derived CDR1 and CDR2 are SGDLS and YYNGEE. CDR3 length equals 21 residues. CDR3 sequence: CASSVEMTPRGTGGEEDGYTF. The CDR3 DNA is TGTGCCAGCAGCGTAGAAATGACCCCTAGAGGGACAGGGGGCGAAGAGGATGGCTACACCTTC.

V and J are TRBV27 and TRBJ2-7, with D possibly TRBD1 on 5 matching bases. Trimming left V 10 bases short and J 1 base short, with 23 bases between. This CDR3 has 16 amino acids. Germline V lookup: CDR1 MNHEY, CDR2 SMNVEV (reference sequence). The CDR3 DNA sequence: TGTGCCACATCACGCAGGGCCTCACTAAATTCCTACGAGCAGTACTTC. Protein sequence: CATSRRASLNSYEQYF.

The rearrangement links TRBV7-2 to TRBJ1-5; tentative D call: TRBD1 (5 bases). The germline V gene has CDR1 SGHTA and CDR2 FQGNSA. V lost 1 base and J 1 base, leaving 5 bases between the germline ends. This CDR3 is 14 amino acids long. This CDR3 is CASSLGQSNQPQHF. CDR3 bases: TGTGCCAGCAGCTTAGGACAGAGCAATCAGCCCCAGCATTTT. Full variable domain (remainder filled in from reference TRBV7-2 and TRBJ1-5): GAGVSQSPSNKVTEKGKDVELRCDPISGHTALYWYRQSLGQGLEFLIYFQGNSAPDKSGLPSDRFSAERTGGSVSTLTIQRTQQEDSAVYLCASSLGQSNQPQHFGDGTRLSIL.

The chain has TRBV18 and TRBJ1-1; 10 bases map to TRBD1. Looked up from germline, CDR1 is KGHSH and CDR2 is LQKENI. The CDR3 loop spans 14 amino acids. After removal of 3 bases from V and 4 bases from J, the junction contained 2 bases not matched to a gene. The CDR3 DNA reads as TGTGCCAGCTCACCGGGACAGGGGATCACTGAAGCTTTCTTT. Its translation: CASSPGQGITEAFF.

V usage is TRBV6-5 and J usage is TRBJ2-7; D is ambiguous. This CDR3 region has 16 residues. The V gene lost 0 bases and the J gene lost 3 bases, with 15 bases spanning the gap. The V gene's germline CDR1 is MNHEY and CDR2 SVGAGI. DNA for the CDR3: TGTGCCAGCAGTTACTCGGCCGTCCCCACGGGCTACGAGCAGTACTTC. Its translation: CASSYSAVPTGYEQYF.

The genes are TRBV5-4 and TRBJ2-2, with TRBD2 as a possible D gene (5 bases). Trimming removed 2 bases from V and 1 base from J, with 12 bases in between. Germline assignment: CDR1 SGHNT and CDR2 YYREEE (reference sequence). This CDR3 is built from 16 residues. CDR3 sequence reads: CASSFGGAVNTGELFF. The CDR3 DNA is TGTGCCAGCAGCTTCGGAGGTGCGGTGAACACCGGGGAGCTGTTTTTT.